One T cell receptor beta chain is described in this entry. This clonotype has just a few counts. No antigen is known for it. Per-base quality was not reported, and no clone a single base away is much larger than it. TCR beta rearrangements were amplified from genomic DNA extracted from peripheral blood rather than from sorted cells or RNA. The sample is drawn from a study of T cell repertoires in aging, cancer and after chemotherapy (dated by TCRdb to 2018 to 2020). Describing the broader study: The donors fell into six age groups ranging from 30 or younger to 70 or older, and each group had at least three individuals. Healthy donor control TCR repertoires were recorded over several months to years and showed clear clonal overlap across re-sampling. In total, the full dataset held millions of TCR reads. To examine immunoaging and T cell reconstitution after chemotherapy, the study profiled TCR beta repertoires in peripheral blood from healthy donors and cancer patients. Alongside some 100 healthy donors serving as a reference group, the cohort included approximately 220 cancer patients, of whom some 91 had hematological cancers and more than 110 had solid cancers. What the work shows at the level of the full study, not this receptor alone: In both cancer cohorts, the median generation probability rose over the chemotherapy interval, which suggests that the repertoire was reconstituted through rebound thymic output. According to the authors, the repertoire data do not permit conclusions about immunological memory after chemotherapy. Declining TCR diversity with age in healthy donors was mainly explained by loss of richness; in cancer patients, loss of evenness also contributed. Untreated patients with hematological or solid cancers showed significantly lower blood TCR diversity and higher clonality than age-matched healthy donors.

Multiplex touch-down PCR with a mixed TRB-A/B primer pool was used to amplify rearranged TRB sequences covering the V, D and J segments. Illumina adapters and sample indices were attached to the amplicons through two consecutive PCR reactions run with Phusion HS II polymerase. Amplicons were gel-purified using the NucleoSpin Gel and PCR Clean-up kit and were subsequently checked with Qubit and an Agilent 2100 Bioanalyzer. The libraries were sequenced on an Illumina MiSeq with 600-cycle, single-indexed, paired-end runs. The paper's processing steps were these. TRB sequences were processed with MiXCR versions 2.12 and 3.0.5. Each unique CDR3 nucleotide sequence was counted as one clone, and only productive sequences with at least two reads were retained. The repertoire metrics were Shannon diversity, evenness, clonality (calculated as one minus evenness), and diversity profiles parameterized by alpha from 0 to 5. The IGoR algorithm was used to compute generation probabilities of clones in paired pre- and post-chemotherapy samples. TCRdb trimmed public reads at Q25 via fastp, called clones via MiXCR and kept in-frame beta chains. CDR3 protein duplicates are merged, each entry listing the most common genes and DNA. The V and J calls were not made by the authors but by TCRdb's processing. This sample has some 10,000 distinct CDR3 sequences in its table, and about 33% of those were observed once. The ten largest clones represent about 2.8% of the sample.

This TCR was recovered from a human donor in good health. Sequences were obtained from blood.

CDR3 region: CASSPGRNQPQHF. The DNA is as follows: TGTGCCAGCTCACCGGGACGGAATCAGCCCCAGCATTTT. The chain employs TRBV18 and TRBJ1-5; a tentative D match to TRBD1 spans 5 bases. CDR3 length: 13 amino acids, cysteine to phenylalanine. Solely the CDR3 DNA is kept, with 39 bases framed from the first base. The germline V gene encodes CDR1 KGHSH and CDR2 LQKENI. V is cut by 3 bases and J by 4 bases, and the space between the germline ends is 7 bases.